The source of this TCR beta chain is a study of blood T cell repertoires in COVID-19. Produced via immunoSEQ multiplex PCR; TCRdb's table is partial and in-frame only. The table records roughly 380,000 clones, roughly 90% of them present only once. CDR3 length: 16 residues. The genes are TRBV21-1 and TRBJ1-3. TRBV21-1 has pseudogene status. This TCR derives from a woman in her twenties or thirties who had been exposed to COVID-19. The sequencing input was PBMCs or T cells enriched from blood (not recorded which). In DNA, the CDR3 is TGTGCCAGCAGCACACTACTGGCTCGAAGGGGAAACACCATATATTTT. This translates into CASSTLLARRGNTIYF.